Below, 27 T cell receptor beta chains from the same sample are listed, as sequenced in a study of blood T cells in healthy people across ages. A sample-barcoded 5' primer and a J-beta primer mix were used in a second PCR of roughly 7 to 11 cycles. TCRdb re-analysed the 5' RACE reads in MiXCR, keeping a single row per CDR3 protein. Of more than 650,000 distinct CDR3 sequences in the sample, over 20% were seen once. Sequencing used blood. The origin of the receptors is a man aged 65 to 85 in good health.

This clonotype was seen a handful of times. The CDR3 sequence is CASSGWDRAEETQYF. Here the CDR3 DNA reads TGCGCCAGCAGCGGATGGGACAGGGCGGAAGAGACCCAGTACTTC. This rearrangement joins TRBV5-1 to TRBJ2-5, with TRBD1 matching 9 bases. This CDR3 region has 15 residues. V shed 4 bases and J 3 bases; nucleotides not matched to a gene: 7. CDR1 is SGHRS and CDR2 is YFSETQ in the germline V gene.

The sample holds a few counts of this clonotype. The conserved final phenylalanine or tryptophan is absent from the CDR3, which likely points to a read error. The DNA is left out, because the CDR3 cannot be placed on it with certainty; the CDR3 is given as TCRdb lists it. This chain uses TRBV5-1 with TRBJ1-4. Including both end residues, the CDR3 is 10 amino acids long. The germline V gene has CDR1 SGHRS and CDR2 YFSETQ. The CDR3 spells CASSHEARSD.

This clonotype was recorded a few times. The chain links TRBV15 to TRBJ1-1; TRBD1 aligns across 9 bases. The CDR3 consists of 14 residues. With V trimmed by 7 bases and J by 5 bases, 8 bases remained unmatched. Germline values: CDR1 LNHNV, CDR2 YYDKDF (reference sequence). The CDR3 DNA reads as TGTGCCACCAAACGGACAGGGGATATTACTGAAGCTTTCTTT. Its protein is CATKRTGDITEAFF. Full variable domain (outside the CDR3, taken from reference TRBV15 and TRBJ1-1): DAMVIQNPRYQVTQFGKPVTLSCSQTLNHNVMYWYQQKSSQAPKLLFHYYDKDFNNEADTPDNFQSRRPNTSFCFLDIRSPGLGDTAMYLCATKRTGDITEAFFGQGTRLTVV.

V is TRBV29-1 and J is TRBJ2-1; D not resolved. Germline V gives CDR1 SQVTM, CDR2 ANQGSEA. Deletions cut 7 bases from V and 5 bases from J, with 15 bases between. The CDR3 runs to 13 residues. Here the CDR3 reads CSAWAREHNEQFF. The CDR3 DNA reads TGCAGCGCCTGGGCAAGGGAACACAATGAGCAGTTCTTC.

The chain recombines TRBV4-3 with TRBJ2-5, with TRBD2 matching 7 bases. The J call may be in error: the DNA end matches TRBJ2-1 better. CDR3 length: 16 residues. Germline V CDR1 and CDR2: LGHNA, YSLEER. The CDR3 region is CASSQDWLAEYNEQFF. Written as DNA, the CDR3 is TGCGCCAGCAGCCAAGATTGGCTAGCGGAGTACAATGAGCAGTTCTTC.

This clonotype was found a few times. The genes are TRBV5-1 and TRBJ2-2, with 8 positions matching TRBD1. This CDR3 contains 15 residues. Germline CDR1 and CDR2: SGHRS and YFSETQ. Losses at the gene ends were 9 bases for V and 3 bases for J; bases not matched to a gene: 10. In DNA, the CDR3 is TGCGCCAACGTCGACCGGGACAGGCACACCGGGGAGCTGTTTTTT. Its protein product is CANVDRDRHTGELFF.

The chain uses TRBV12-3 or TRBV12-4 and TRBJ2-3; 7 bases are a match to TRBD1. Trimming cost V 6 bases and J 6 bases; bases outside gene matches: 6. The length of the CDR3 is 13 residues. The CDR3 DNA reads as TGTGCCAGCAGGACAGGGTTAGGCGATACGCAGTATTTT. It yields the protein CASRTGLGDTQYF.

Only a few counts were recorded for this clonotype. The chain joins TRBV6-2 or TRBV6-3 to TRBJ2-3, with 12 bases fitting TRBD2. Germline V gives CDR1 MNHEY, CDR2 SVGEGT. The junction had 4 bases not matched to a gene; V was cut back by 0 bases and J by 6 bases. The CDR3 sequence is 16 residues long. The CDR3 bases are TGTGCCAGCAGTTACTCGACTAGCGGGGGACCGGATACGCAGTATTTT. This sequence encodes CASSYSTSGGPDTQYF.

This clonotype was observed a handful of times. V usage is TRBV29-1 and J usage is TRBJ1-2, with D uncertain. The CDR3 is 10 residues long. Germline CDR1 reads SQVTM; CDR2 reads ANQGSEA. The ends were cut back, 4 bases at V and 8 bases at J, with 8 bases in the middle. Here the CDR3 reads CSVGERGYTF. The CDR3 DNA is TGCAGCGTTGGGGAGCGGGGCTACACCTTC. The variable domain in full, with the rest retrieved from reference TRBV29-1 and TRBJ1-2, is SAVISQKPSRDICQRGTSLTIQCQVDSQVTMMFWYRQQPGQSLTLIATANQGSEATYESGFVIDKFPISRPNLTFSTLTVSNMSPEDSSIYLCSVGERGYTFGSGTRLTVV.

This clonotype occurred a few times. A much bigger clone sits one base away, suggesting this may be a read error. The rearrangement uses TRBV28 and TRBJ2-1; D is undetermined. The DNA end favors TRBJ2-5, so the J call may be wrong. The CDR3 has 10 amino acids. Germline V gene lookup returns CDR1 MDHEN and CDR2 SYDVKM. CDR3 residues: CACGRETQYF. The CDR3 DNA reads TGTGCCTGCGGAAGAGAGACCCAGTACTTC.

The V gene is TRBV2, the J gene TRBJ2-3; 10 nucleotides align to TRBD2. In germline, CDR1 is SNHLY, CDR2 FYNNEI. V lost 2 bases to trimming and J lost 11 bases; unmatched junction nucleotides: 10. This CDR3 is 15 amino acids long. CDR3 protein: CASSELASGSGKQYF. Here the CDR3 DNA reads TGTGCCAGCAGTGAACTGGCTAGCGGGAGCGGCAAGCAGTATTTT.

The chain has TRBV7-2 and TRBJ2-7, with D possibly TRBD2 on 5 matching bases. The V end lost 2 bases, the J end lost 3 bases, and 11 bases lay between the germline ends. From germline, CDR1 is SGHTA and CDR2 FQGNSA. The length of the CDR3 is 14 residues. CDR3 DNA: TGTGCCAGCAGCTTACGCCCGGGAAGCTACGAGCAGTACTTC. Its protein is CASSLRPGSYEQYF.

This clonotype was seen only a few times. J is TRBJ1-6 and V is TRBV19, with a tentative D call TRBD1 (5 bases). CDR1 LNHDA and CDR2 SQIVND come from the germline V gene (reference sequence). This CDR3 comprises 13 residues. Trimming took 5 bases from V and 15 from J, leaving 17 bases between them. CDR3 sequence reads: CASSLTGTWVLHF. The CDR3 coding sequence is TGTGCCAGTAGTTTGACGGGGACCTGGGTCCTCCACTTT.

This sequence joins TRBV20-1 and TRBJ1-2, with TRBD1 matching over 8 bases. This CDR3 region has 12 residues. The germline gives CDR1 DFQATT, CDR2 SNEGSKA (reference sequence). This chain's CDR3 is CTPLATGDGYTF. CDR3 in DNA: TGCACCCCGCTAGCGACAGGGGATGGCTACACCTTC.

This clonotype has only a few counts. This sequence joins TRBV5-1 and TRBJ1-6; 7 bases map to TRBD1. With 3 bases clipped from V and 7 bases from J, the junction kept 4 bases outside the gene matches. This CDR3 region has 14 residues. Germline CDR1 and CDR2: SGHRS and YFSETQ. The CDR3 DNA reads TGCGCCAGCAGCTCCGGGACAGAGAATTCACCCCTCCACTTT. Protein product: CASSSGTENSPLHF.

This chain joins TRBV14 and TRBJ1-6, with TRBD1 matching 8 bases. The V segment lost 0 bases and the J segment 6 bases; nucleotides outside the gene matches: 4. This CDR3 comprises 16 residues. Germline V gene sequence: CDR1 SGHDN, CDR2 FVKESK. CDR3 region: CASSQDWGQVNSPLHF. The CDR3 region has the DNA TGTGCCAGCAGCCAAGATTGGGGACAGGTTAATTCACCCCTCCACTTT. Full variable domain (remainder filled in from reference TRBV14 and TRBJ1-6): EAGVTQFPSHSVIEKGQTVTLRCDPISGHDNLYWYRRVMGKEIKFLLHFVKESKQDESGMPNNRFLAERTGGTYSTLKVQPAELEDSGVYFCASSQDWGQVNSPLHFGNGTRLTVT.

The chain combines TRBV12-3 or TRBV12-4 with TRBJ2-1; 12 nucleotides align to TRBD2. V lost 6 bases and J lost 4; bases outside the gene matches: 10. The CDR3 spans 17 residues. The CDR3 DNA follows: TGTGCCAGCAGCTACTCACCCACTAGCGGGGGGTACAATGAGCAGTTCTTC. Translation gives CASSYSPTSGGYNEQFF.

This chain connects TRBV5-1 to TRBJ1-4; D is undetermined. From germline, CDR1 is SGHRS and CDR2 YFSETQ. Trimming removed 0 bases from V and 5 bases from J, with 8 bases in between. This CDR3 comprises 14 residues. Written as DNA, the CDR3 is TGCGCCAGCAGCTTGGGTGTGGGCAATGAAAAACTGTTTTTT. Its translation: CASSLGVGNEKLFF.

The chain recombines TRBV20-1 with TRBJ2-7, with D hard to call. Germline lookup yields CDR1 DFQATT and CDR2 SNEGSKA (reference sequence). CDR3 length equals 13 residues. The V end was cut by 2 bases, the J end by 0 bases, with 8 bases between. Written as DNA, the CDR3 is TGCAGTGCTAGAACCGTAGGCTCCTACGAGCAGTACGTC. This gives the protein CSARTVGSYEQYV.

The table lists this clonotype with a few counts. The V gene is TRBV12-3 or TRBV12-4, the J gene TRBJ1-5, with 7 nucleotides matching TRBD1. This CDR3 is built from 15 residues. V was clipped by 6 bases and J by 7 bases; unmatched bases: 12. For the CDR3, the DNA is TGTGCCAGCAGCCCGAGGACAGGAGTCGAACAGCCCCAGCATTTT. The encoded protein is CASSPRTGVEQPQHF.

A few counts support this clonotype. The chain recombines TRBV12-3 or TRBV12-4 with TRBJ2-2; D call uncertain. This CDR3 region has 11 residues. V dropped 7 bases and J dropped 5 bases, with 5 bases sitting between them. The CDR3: CASTVTGELFF. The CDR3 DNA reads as TGTGCCAGCACGGTAACCGGGGAGCTGTTTTTT.

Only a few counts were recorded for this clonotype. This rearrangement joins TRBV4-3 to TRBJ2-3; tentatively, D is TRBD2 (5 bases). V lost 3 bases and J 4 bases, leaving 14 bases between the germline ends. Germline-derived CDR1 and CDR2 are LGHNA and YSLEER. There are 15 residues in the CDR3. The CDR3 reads CASSQYRTGADTQYF. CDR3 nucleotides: TGCGCCAGCAGCCAGTATCGGACTGGCGCAGATACGCAGTATTTT.

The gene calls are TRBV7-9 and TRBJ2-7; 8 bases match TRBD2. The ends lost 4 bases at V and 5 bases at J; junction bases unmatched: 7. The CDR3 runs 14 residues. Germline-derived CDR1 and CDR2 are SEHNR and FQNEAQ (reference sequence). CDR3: CASSSTGLGHEQYF. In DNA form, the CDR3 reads TGTGCCAGCAGCTCGACGGGACTAGGTCACGAGCAGTACTTC.

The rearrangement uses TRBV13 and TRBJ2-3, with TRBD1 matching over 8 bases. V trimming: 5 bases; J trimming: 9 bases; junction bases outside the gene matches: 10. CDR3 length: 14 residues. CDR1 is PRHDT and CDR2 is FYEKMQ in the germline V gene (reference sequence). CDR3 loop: CASSRTGSSRTQYF. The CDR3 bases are TGTGCCAGCAGCCGGACAGGGTCGAGCCGGACGCAGTATTTT.

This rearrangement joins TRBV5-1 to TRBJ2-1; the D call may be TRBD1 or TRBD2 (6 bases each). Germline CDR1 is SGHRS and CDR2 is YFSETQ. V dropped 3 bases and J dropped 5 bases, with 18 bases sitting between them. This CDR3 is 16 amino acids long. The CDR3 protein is CASSWGAPQNNNEQFF. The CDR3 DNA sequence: TGCGCCAGCAGCTGGGGGGCCCCACAAAATAACAATGAGCAGTTCTTC.

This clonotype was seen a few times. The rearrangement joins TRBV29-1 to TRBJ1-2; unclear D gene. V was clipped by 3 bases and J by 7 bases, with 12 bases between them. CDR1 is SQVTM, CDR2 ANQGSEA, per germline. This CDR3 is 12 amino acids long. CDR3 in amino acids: CSVDVLDGGYTF. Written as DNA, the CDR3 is TGCAGCGTTGACGTCCTGGACGGTGGCTACACCTTC.

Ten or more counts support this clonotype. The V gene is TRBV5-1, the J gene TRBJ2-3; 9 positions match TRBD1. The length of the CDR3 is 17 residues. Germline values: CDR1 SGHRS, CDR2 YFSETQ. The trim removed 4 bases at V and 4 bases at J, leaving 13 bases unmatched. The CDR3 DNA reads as TGCGCCAGCAGCCGACTCCCGGGACAGGGATACGCAGATACGCAGTATTTT. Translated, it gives CASSRLPGQGYADTQYF.